Listed here are 15 T cell receptor beta chains from one sample, sequenced in a study of blood T cells in healthy people across ages. A J-beta primer mix and a sample-barcoded 5' primer were used in a second PCR of about 7 to 12 cycles. TCRdb ran MiXCR on the 5' RACE reads and lists one entry per CDR3 protein. The sample has around 1,000,000 distinct CDR3 sequences; under 30% are singletons. Separately, the same data were catalogued under a study of T cells of mothers and their children.

The sequencing input was blood. Every receptor here comes from a girl aged 2-10 years in good health.

In nucleotides, the CDR3 is TGCAGCGTGACCGGGGCGGTAAATGAAAAACTGTTTTTT. Amino acids: CSVTGAVNEKLFF. This rearrangement joins TRBV29-1 to TRBJ1-4; TRBD1 is a possible D gene (5 bases). Germline-derived CDR1 and CDR2 are SQVTM and ANQGSEA. Trimming took 6 bases from V and 5 from J, leaving 13 bases between them. The CDR3 loop spans 13 amino acids.

CDR3 loop: CASSIPRDRVSHEQYF. The DNA for the CDR3 is TGTGCCAGCAGTATTCCCCGGGACAGGGTTTCCCACGAGCAGTACTTC. The chain uses TRBV7-8 and TRBJ2-7; 9 nucleotides agree with TRBD1. This CDR3 comprises 16 residues. The germline CDR1 and CDR2 sequences are SGHVS and FQNEAQ. V shed 6 bases and J 5 bases; nucleotides not matched to a gene: 14. Full variable domain (missing parts from reference TRBV7-8 and TRBJ2-7): GAGVSQSPRYKVAKRGQDVALRCDPISGHVSLFWYQQALGQGPEFLTYFQNEAQLDKSGLPSDRFFAERPEGSVSTLKIQRTQQEDSAVYLCASSIPRDRVSHEQYFGPGTRLTVT.

The chain has TRBV10-3 and TRBJ2-3; possible D gene TRBD1, 5 bases. The V gene lost 9 bases and the J gene lost 0 bases, with 28 bases spanning the gap. Germline CDR1 ENHRY, CDR2 SYGVKD. This CDR3 has 19 amino acids. The CDR3 bases are TGTGCCATGGCCCCAGGGTGGGTCCTGGAGTTTACTAGCACAGATACGCAGTATTTT. This translates into CAMAPGWVLEFTSTDTQYF.

The sample holds a few counts of this clonotype. V usage is TRBV19 and J usage is TRBJ2-5, with D unresolved. V lost 8 bases and J 1 base, leaving 8 bases between the germline ends. CDR1 is LNHDA, CDR2 SQIVND, per germline (reference sequence). The CDR3 is made up of 12 amino acids. CDR3: CASAGAQETQYF. CDR3 nucleotides: TGTGCCAGTGCCGGCGCCCAAGAGACCCAGTACTTC.

The J gene is TRBJ1-1, the V gene TRBV5-5; D is possibly TRBD1 (5 bases). This CDR3 is 13 amino acids long. Germline V CDR1 and CDR2: SGHKS, YYEKEE (reference sequence). V was cut by 3 bases and J by 8 bases, with 14 bases left in between. CDR3 DNA: TGTGCCAGCAGCTCCGGGACCCTACAGGAAGCTTTCTTT. Protein product: CASSSGTLQEAFF.

V gene TRBV7-2 combines with J gene TRBJ2-7, with TRBD2 matching over 7 bases. V dropped 5 bases and J dropped 2; count of bases not matched to a gene: 9. Looked up from germline, CDR1 is SGHTA and CDR2 is FQGNSA. The CDR3 runs 15 residues. CDR3 DNA: TGTGCCAGCAGCCCGTTTCTAGCGGCTGCCTACGAGCAGTACTTC. As protein: CASSPFLAAAYEQYF.

The table lists this clonotype with a few counts. The genes are TRBV20-1 and TRBJ2-1; TRBD1 might be the D (6 bases). The CDR3 consists of 13 residues. The V gene lost 4 bases and the J gene lost 2 bases, with 9 bases spanning the gap. Germline lookup yields CDR1 DFQATT and CDR2 SNEGSKA (reference sequence). CDR3 coding DNA: TGCAGTGCTATCAGACAGGCCTACAATGAGCAGTTCTTC. This translates into CSAIRQAYNEQFF.

The genes are TRBV11-2 and TRBJ2-5; D unclear. The V end was cut by 5 bases, the J end by 5 bases, with 18 bases between. The CDR3 length is 15 residues. Germline CDR1 SGHAT, CDR2 FQNNGV. For the CDR3, the DNA is TGTGCCAGCAGCCTAAGGGTAGTAGGCCCGGAGACCCAGTACTTC. As protein: CASSLRVVGPETQYF.

This chain links TRBV20-1 with TRBJ1-1, with D possibly TRBD1 on 6 matching bases. V was cut by 6 bases and J by 6 bases, with 17 bases left in between. The germline CDR1 and CDR2 sequences are DFQATT and SNEGSKA (reference sequence). The CDR3 has 13 amino acids. CDR3 residues: CSARLGGKAEAFF. The CDR3 DNA sequence: TGCAGTGCCCGGCTAGGGGGAAAGGCTGAAGCTTTCTTT.

The J gene is TRBJ1-2, the V gene TRBV20-1; 9 nucleotides match TRBD1. V was pared by 5 bases and J by 7 bases, with 2 bases of the junction left unmatched. The CDR3 runs to 11 residues. Germline V gene data show CDR1 as DFQATT and CDR2 as SNEGSKA (reference sequence). The CDR3 loop is CSAPDRGGYTF. The CDR3, as DNA: TGCAGTGCTCCGGACAGGGGTGGCTACACCTTC.

This chain links TRBV6-2 or TRBV6-3 with TRBJ2-4; D remains unclear. Per germline, CDR1 MNHEY and CDR2 SVGEGT. This CDR3 region has 19 residues. V lost 4 bases and J 1 base, leaving 23 bases between the germline ends. CDR3 nucleotides: TGTGCCAGCAGTTGGGCCCCAAGCGTCGGTGCTCTCGCCAAAAACATTCAGTACTTC. Protein: CASSWAPSVGALAKNIQYF.

The chain joins TRBV5-6 to TRBJ2-3; 14 nucleotides align to TRBD2. J was trimmed by 5 bases and V by 2 bases; bases with no gene match: 4. CDR3 size: 16 residues. Germline CDR1 reads SGHDT; CDR2 reads YYEEEE. DNA for the CDR3: TGTGCCAGCAGCTTTCCGACTAGCGGGGGGGTAGATACGCAGTATTTT. Translating it yields CASSFPTSGGVDTQYF. Together with reference TRBV5-6 and TRBJ2-3, the CDR3 gives the full variable domain: DAGVTQSPTHLIKTRGQQVTLRCSPKSGHDTVSWYQQALGQGPQFIFQYYEEEERQRGNFPDRFSGHQFPNYSSELNVNALLLGDSALYLCASSFPTSGGVDTQYFGPGTRLTVL.

Written as DNA, the CDR3 is TGTGCCAGCAGCGCGACTAGCTGGGGGGAAGAGACCCAGTACTTC. As protein: CASSATSWGEETQYF. The gene calls are TRBV2 and TRBJ2-5, with TRBD2 matching 7 bases. J lost 3 bases, V lost 6 bases, and 10 bases had no gene match. CDR1 and CDR2 (germline): SNHLY, FYNNEI. This CDR3 is 15 amino acids long.

The chain employs TRBV6-4 and TRBJ2-1, with 9 bases lining up with TRBD2. From germline, CDR1 is MRHNA and CDR2 SNTAGT. With 6 bases clipped from V and 7 bases from J, the junction kept 10 bases outside the gene matches. This CDR3 has 15 amino acids. The CDR3 region is CASSVPSGTGNEQFF. For the CDR3, the DNA is TGTGCCAGCAGCGTACCTAGCGGGACTGGGAATGAGCAGTTCTTC.

The chain joins TRBV6-1 to TRBJ2-5; D remains ambiguous. V lost 5 bases and J lost 0, with 10 bases in between. The germline CDR1 and CDR2 sequences are MNHNS and SASEGT. This CDR3 contains 14 residues. The CDR3 bases are TGTGCCAGCAGTCTAGAAAGGAACCAAGAGACCCAGTACTTC. Protein: CASSLERNQETQYF.